One and the same sample provided the 8 T cell receptor beta chains below, sequenced in a study of draining lymph node invasion in breast cancer. TCRdb redid the calling of the bulk RNA-seq reads with MiXCR, one entry per CDR3 protein. The sample has about 3,100 distinct CDR3 sequences, roughly 47% seen once. The CD4+ CD45RA- CD25high gate defined the sorted memory regulatory T cells. The sequenced material came from sorted memory Tregs from a lymph node. The receptors stem from a female donor with luminal breast cancer.

Only a few counts were recorded for this clonotype. The chain joins TRBV19 to TRBJ1-5; D might be TRBD1 (5 bases). The V gene's germline CDR1 is LNHDA and CDR2 SQIVND (reference sequence). V lost 7 bases to trimming and J lost 12 bases, with 13 bases between them. There are 11 residues in the CDR3. CDR3 sequence (DNA): TGTGCCAGTAATTCACTAGGGGTCCAGCATTTT. This gives the protein CASNSLGVQHF.

V gene TRBV11-3 combines with J gene TRBJ2-7, with 9 bases aligning to TRBD1. CDR3 length: 15 residues. Germline values: CDR1 SGHNT, CDR2 YENEEA. V lost 3 bases, J lost 2 bases, and 5 bases stayed unmatched. The CDR3 bases are TGTGCCAGCAGCTTCGGACAGGGGATCGCCTACGAGCAGTACTTC. Translated: CASSFGQGIAYEQYF. Filled out from reference TRBV11-3 and TRBJ2-7, the complete variable domain reads EAGVVQSPRYKIIEKKQPVAFWCNPISGHNTLYWYLQNLGQGPELLIRYENEEAVDDSQLPKDRFSAERLKGVDSTLKIQPAELGDSAVYLCASSFGQGIAYEQYFGPGTRLTVT.

The rearrangement joins TRBV10-1 to TRBJ2-2; maybe TRBD1 (6 bases). The germline gives CDR1 WNHNN, CDR2 SYGVQD (reference sequence). The CDR3 has 14 residues. V lost 4 bases and J 4 bases, leaving 10 bases between the germline ends. The CDR3 sequence is CASSAQGRTGELFF. Written as DNA, the CDR3 is TGCGCCAGCAGTGCACAGGGACGCACCGGGGAGCTGTTTTTT.

V is TRBV28 and J is TRBJ1-1; D unclear. V gave up 6 bases and J gave up 0 bases, with 8 bases separating them. From germline, CDR1 is MDHEN and CDR2 SYDVKM. There are 13 residues in the CDR3. Here the CDR3 DNA reads TGTGCCAGCAGCCTGGCCCTGAACACTGAAGCTTTCTTT. Amino acid sequence: CASSLALNTEAFF. The entire variable domain, with the rest obtained from reference TRBV28 and TRBJ1-1, is as follows: DVKVTQSSRYLVKRTGEKVFLECVQDMDHENMFWYRQDPGLGLRLIYFSYDVKMKEKGDIPEGYSVSREKKERFSLILESASTNQTSMYLCASSLALNTEAFFGQGTRLTVV.

The chain has TRBV6-2 or TRBV6-3 and TRBJ2-3; D is possibly TRBD2 (6 bases). The length of the CDR3 is 15 residues. The germline V and J ends were trimmed by 0 bases and 6 bases, with 13 bases remaining between them. Germline CDR1 is MNHEY and CDR2 is SVGEGT. The CDR3 sequence: CASSYSGLTRDTQYF. As DNA, the CDR3 is TGTGCCAGCAGTTACTCGGGACTTACGAGGGATACGCAGTATTTT.

The chain employs TRBV6-1 and TRBJ1-1; a weak D match, TRBD1 (6 bases). Trimming pared 11 bases from V and 2 bases from J, leaving 18 bases between. Germline loops: CDR1 MNHNS, CDR2 SASEGT. The CDR3 spans 14 residues. CDR3 in amino acids: CAAKGVRGNTEAFF. The CDR3 DNA reads as TGTGCCGCAAAGGGGGTTAGGGGAAACACTGAAGCTTTCTTT.

This clonotype appeared a few times. As DNA, the CDR3 is TGTGCCAGCCGCCGGGCTGGAAACACCATATATTTT. As protein: CASRRAGNTIYF. The chain joins TRBV7-9 to TRBJ1-3; D is uncertain. The V gene lost 8 bases and the J gene lost 2 bases, with 7 bases spanning the gap. Per germline, CDR1 SEHNR and CDR2 FQNEAQ (reference sequence). The CDR3 spans 12 residues.

This sequence joins TRBV4-3 and TRBJ2-3; 9 nucleotides match TRBD2. J was trimmed by 6 bases and V by 0 bases; bases with no gene match: 7. Germline loops: CDR1 LGHNA, CDR2 YSLEER. The CDR3 spans 16 residues. The CDR3 loop is CASSQDGREGHDTQYF. The CDR3 DNA reads TGCGCCAGCAGCCAAGATGGGCGGGAGGGCCACGATACGCAGTATTTT.